This T cell receptor beta chain originates from a study of blood T cell repertoires in COVID-19. V was pared by 0 bases and J by 5 bases, with 9 bases between. The CDR3 sequence is 13 residues long. Germline CDR1 is SGHNT and CDR2 is YYREEE (reference sequence). Profiling relied on immunoSEQ multiplex PCR, and the TCRdb table lists in-frame clones only, not all of them. The sample records 200,000 to 250,000 clones, more than 80% being singletons. The rearrangement uses TRBV5-4 and TRBJ2-7; D may be TRBD1 (5 bases). The TCR was taken from a woman in her 30s with COVID-19, enrolled during active disease. The sample consisted of peripheral blood. This CDR3 reads CASSLGGPNEQYF. Written as DNA, the CDR3 is TGTGCCAGCAGCTTGGGGGGCCCGAACGAGCAGTACTTC.